Sequencing of this T cell receptor beta chain was carried out in a study of blood T cell repertoires in COVID-19. Study context: Samples taken during acute and convalescent COVID-19 were collected in the United States, Italy and Spain. In each case, the material was cDNA or gDNA derived from T cells, B-cell-depleted T cells, or PBMCs.

V dropped 2 bases and J dropped 5; count of bases not matched to a gene: 1. The CDR3 covers 14 residues. Germline V gene lookup returns CDR1 SGDLS and CDR2 YYNGEE. In the original workflow: Reference gene primers were amplified, and this amplification served to estimate nucleated cell counts. Profiled with immunoSEQ multiplex PCR; TCRdb holds only in-frame clones, not every one. From that table come the V and J calls and clone size; the DNA was used to work out D and trimming. Among roughly 250,000 clones listed, around 85% were seen once. The specimen sequenced was peripheral blood. The receptor was isolated from a woman at least 80 years old with acute or convalescent COVID-19. The chain uses TRBV9 and TRBJ2-3, with 11 bases aligning to TRBD2. In DNA, the CDR3 is TGTGCCAGCAGCGTTAGCGGGGGGGGAGATACGCAGTATTTT. The encoded protein is CASSVSGGGDTQYF.